The next 10 T cell receptor beta chains were all read from a single sample in a study of Tregs in tolerant kidney transplant recipients. Using immunoSEQ multiplex PCR, the repertoire was profiled, and TCRdb retains in-frame clones only, with some absent. The data contain some 80,000 clones, 95% to 98% of them singletons. Material: CD4+ T cells from blood, obtained before the transplant. These receptors all come from a human donor who received a combined kidney and bone marrow transplant.

The V and J genes are TRBV4-1 and TRBJ1-1; D remains unclear. V was cut by 1 base and J by 5 bases, with 11 bases left in between. The CDR3 sequence is 14 residues long. Germline CDR1 is MGHRA and CDR2 is YSYEKL. The CDR3 protein is CASSQGGWETEAFF. The CDR3 coding sequence is TGCGCCAGCAGCCAAGGGGGATGGGAGACTGAAGCTTTCTTT.

This clone was counted a single time. The chain combines TRBV4-3 with TRBJ1-5; no clear D gene. This CDR3 has 14 amino acids. Trimming cost V 3 bases and J 5 bases, with 11 bases left between them. Per the germline V gene, CDR1 is LGHNA and CDR2 is YSLEER. Here the CDR3 reads CASSQGFSHQPQHF. CDR3 coding DNA: TGCGCCAGCAGCCAGGGCTTTTCTCATCAGCCCCAGCATTTT.

The chain links TRBV30 to TRBJ2-7; 10 bases map to TRBD1. V was clipped by 3 bases and J by 6 bases; unmatched bases: 5. Germline V gene data show CDR1 as GTSNPN and CDR2 as SVGIG (reference sequence). This CDR3 region has 13 residues. The CDR3 sequence: CAWSNRDRGEQYF. As DNA, the CDR3 is TGTGCCTGGAGCAACCGGGACAGGGGCGAGCAGTACTTC.

J is TRBJ2-3 and V is TRBV5-1; the D gene is possibly TRBD1 (6 bases). With 0 bases removed from V and 5 bases from J, the gap between germline ends came to 16 bases. Germline-derived CDR1 and CDR2 are SGHRS and YFSETQ. This CDR3 has 16 residues. CDR3 region: CASSLANGQFEDTQYF. The CDR3 region has the DNA TGCGCCAGCAGCTTGGCCAACGGACAGTTCGAAGATACGCAGTATTTT.

J is TRBJ2-3 and V is TRBV7-2, with 10 positions matching TRBD2. CDR3 length: 17 amino acids. Trimming removed 0 bases from V and 4 bases from J; junction bases left unmatched: 7. Per the germline V gene, CDR1 is SGHTA and CDR2 is FQGNSA. In nucleotides, the CDR3 is TGTGCCAGCAGCTTAGCCCAGGGAGCGGGAGGGTCAGATACGCAGTATTTT. It translates to CASSLAQGAGGSDTQYF.

The CDR3 is CASSLGGTINEKLFF. CDR3 DNA sequence: TGCGCCAGCAGCTTGGGGGGGACAATAAATGAAAAACTGTTTTTT. The J gene is TRBJ1-4, the V gene TRBV5-1; D perhaps matches TRBD1 (6 bases). From germline, CDR1 is SGHRS and CDR2 YFSETQ. The CDR3 length is 15 residues. The ends were cut back, 0 bases at V and 5 bases at J, with 11 bases in the middle.

This chain uses TRBV4-2 with TRBJ2-5, with 10 bases matching TRBD2. The V gene's germline CDR1 is LGHNA and CDR2 YNFKEQ. V lost 1 base to trimming and J lost 4 bases; unmatched junction nucleotides: 6. This CDR3 comprises 16 residues. The CDR3 bases are TGTGCCAGCAGCCAAGGGGTAGCGGGGGGAGGAGAGACCCAGTACTTC. This encodes CASSQGVAGGGETQYF.

This chain links TRBV28 with TRBJ2-5, with D possibly being TRBD1 (7 bases). CDR3 length: 14 residues. The germline CDR1 and CDR2 sequences are MDHEN and SYDVKM. V lost 10 bases and J 6 bases, leaving 21 bases between the germline ends. The CDR3, as DNA: TGTGCCATCGAAGACAGCCAGGGGGGTAAGACCCAGTACTTC. Translation gives CAIEDSQGGKTQYF.

V is TRBV27 and J is TRBJ1-1; 8 bases map to TRBD1. The CDR3 contains 15 residues. Germline CDR1 MNHEY, CDR2 SMNVEV (reference sequence). V shed 5 bases and J 2 bases; nucleotides not matched to a gene: 7. CDR3 loop: CASSVHRGSNTEAFF. The CDR3 region has the DNA TGTGCCAGCAGTGTCCACAGGGGGTCCAACACTGAAGCTTTCTTT.

The chain uses TRBV5-3 and TRBJ2-2; D is perhaps TRBD1 (6 bases). TRBV5-3 is marked as an open reading frame, function uncertain. V dropped 6 bases and J dropped 1 base, with 13 bases sitting between them. CDR3 length equals 15 residues. The CDR3 DNA reads TGTGCCAGAACTGGGGACACCTGGAACACCGGGGAGCTGTTTTTT. It specifies CARTGDTWNTGELFF.